Presented here are 21 T cell receptor beta chains from one specimen sequenced in a study of cytomegalovirus exposure and HLA in healthy donors. The PCR used 60 Vbeta and 13 Jbeta primers. Repertoires were generated with immunoSEQ multiplex PCR, while TCRdb's copy carries only in-frame clones and drops some. The repertoire includes 100,000 to 150,000 clones, 55% to 75% of them detected once, and about 8.2% sits in the top ten. The sequenced material came from PBMCs. The receptor set was obtained from a woman between 40 and 50 years old in good health and CMV-seropositive.

The CDR3 DNA is TGTGCCAGCAGTCCTATCGACAGGGGGAACGAGCAGTACTTC. This gives the protein CASSPIDRGNEQYF. The V gene is TRBV27, the J gene TRBJ2-7; the match to TRBD1 covers 9 bases. The CDR3 extends over 14 amino acids. Germline V gives CDR1 MNHEY, CDR2 SMNVEV (reference sequence). Germline trimming cut 5 bases from V and 5 bases from J; bases unmatched to any gene: 7.

The J gene is TRBJ1-1, the V gene TRBV5-1; a possible D gene is TRBD1 (6 bases). V was clipped by 4 bases and J by 4 bases, with 11 bases between them. Germline-derived CDR1 and CDR2 are SGHRS and YFSETQ. This CDR3 spans 13 amino acids. For the CDR3, the DNA is TGCGCCAGCAGCCCCACAGGGTCCACTGAAGCTTTCTTT. It specifies CASSPTGSTEAFF.

The chain recombines TRBV7-2 with TRBJ2-5, with D possibly matching TRBD1 (6 bases). Germline-derived CDR1 and CDR2 are SGHTA and FQGNSA. The CDR3 has 15 residues. Trimming took 4 bases from V and 3 from J, leaving 15 bases between them. The CDR3 DNA follows: TGTGCCAGCAGCTCCAACATGGGGGCGGAAGAGACCCAGTACTTC. It translates to CASSSNMGAEETQYF. The full variable domain, its missing parts supplied by reference TRBV7-2 and TRBJ2-5, is GAGVSQSPSNKVTEKGKDVELRCDPISGHTALYWYRQSLGQGLEFLIYFQGNSAPDKSGLPSDRFSAERTGGSVSTLTIQRTQQEDSAVYLCASSSNMGAEETQYFGPGTRLLVL.

This clone was counted between two and nine times. The J gene is TRBJ1-1, the V gene TRBV6-5; no firm D call. The CDR3 consists of 16 residues. Trimming removed 4 bases from V and 4 bases from J, with 19 bases in between. Germline V CDR1 and CDR2: MNHEY, SVGAGI. The CDR3 nucleotides are TGTGCCAGCAGTTCCTCCGCTGAGGGAGTTCCCACTGAAGCTTTCTTT. Protein product: CASSSSAEGVPTEAFF.

The J gene is TRBJ1-1, the V gene TRBV5-4; weak D call: TRBD1 (5 bases). The CDR3 sequence is 16 residues long. V lost 4 bases, J lost 5 bases, and 21 bases lay in between. Per the germline V gene, CDR1 is SGHNT and CDR2 is YYREEE (reference sequence). CDR3 DNA: TGTGCCAGCAGCCCCAATCCCACAGGAGTCTTGACTGAAGCTTTCTTT. Encoded protein: CASSPNPTGVLTEAFF.

The V and J genes are TRBV5-1 and TRBJ1-1; unclear D gene. This CDR3 spans 15 amino acids. CDR1 is SGHRS, CDR2 YFSETQ, per germline. The CDR3 is CATSRGGGMNTEAFF. The CDR3 region has the DNA TGCGCTACCAGCCGGGGAGGCGGCATGAACACTGAAGCTTTCTTT.

The rearrangement links TRBV5-4 to TRBJ2-5, with TRBD1 matching 9 bases. This CDR3 has 15 residues. The germline V gene encodes CDR1 SGHNT and CDR2 YYREEE (reference sequence). V shed 5 bases and J 4 bases; nucleotides not matched to a gene: 9. The CDR3 reads CASRNEQGAGETQYF. The DNA of the CDR3 is TGTGCCAGCAGAAACGAACAGGGGGCAGGAGAGACCCAGTACTTC.

The sample holds one count of this clone. This chain connects TRBV5-1 to TRBJ2-3, with D possibly TRBD1 on 5 matching bases. The CDR3 runs 15 residues. V dropped 4 bases and J dropped 8 bases, with 20 bases sitting between them. Germline V gene lookup returns CDR1 SGHRS and CDR2 YFSETQ. The CDR3 loop reads CASSLSGRDESTQYF. CDR3 in DNA: TGCGCCAGCAGCCTCTCCGGCAGGGATGAAAGTACGCAGTATTTT. The full variable domain, its missing parts supplied by reference TRBV5-1 and TRBJ2-3, is KAGVTQTPRYLIKTRGQQVTLSCSPISGHRSVSWYQQTPGQGLQFLFEYFSETQRNKGNFPGRFSGRQFSNSRSEMNVSTLELGDSALYLCASSLSGRDESTQYFGPGTRLTVL.

The rearrangement joins TRBV6-5 to TRBJ2-3, with 7 bases matching TRBD1. V lost 10 bases to trimming and J lost 1 base; unmatched junction nucleotides: 8. Germline CDR1 MNHEY, CDR2 SVGAGI. CDR3 length equals 14 residues. CDR3 loop: CATHRQGGTDTQYF. CDR3 nucleotide sequence: TGTGCCACCCATAGACAGGGAGGCACAGATACGCAGTATTTT.

The V and J genes are TRBV4-2 and TRBJ1-2, with TRBD1 matching 7 bases. This CDR3 has 16 amino acids. Germline CDR1 LGHNA, CDR2 YNFKEQ. Trimming cost V 0 bases and J 7 bases; bases outside gene matches: 11. The CDR3 nucleotides read TGTGCCAGCAGCCAAGAGGGGACAGAGGGTTTGTTTGGCTACACCTTC. It is translated as CASSQEGTEGLFGYTF.

CDR3 region: CASSREGGSYNEQFF. DNA of the CDR3: TGCGCCAGCAGCCGAGAGGGCGGATCCTACAATGAGCAGTTCTTC. The gene calls are TRBV5-1 and TRBJ2-1; weak D call: TRBD2 (5 bases). The CDR3 loop spans 15 amino acids. Germline CDR1 and CDR2: SGHRS and YFSETQ. Trimming stripped 4 bases from V and 1 base from J, with 12 bases between.

This clone was seen more than once but under ten times. The V call is TRBV2, the J call TRBJ2-3, with 10 bases fitting TRBD2. Germline lookup yields CDR1 SNHLY and CDR2 FYNNEI. Unmatched junction bases numbered 8, after V lost 5 bases and J lost 6 bases. The CDR3 is made up of 15 amino acids. The CDR3 loop reads CASSNLAGGGDTQYF. The CDR3 bases are TGTGCCAGCAGTAATTTAGCGGGGGGTGGCGATACGCAGTATTTT.

The J gene is TRBJ1-1, the V gene TRBV28; D is uncertain. Germline V CDR1 and CDR2: MDHEN, SYDVKM. V was trimmed by 3 bases and J by 3 bases, leaving 11 bases between them. The CDR3 is 14 residues long. The CDR3 loop is CASSFGNLDTEAFF. DNA for the CDR3: TGTGCCAGCAGTTTCGGGAACTTGGACACTGAAGCTTTCTTT.

The chain uses TRBV13 and TRBJ1-1; TRBD1 matches at 7 bases. V was clipped by 5 bases and J by 4 bases; unmatched bases: 10. There are 15 residues in the CDR3. In germline, CDR1 is PRHDT, CDR2 FYEKMQ (reference sequence). The CDR3 bases are TGTGCCAGCAGCCGAGGGGGCGCGTTTCCCACTGAAGCTTTCTTT. Its translation is CASSRGGAFPTEAFF.

This clone has a handful of counts. The V and J genes are TRBV27 and TRBJ1-1; 8 bases are shared with TRBD1. This CDR3 is built from 13 residues. After removal of 3 bases from V and 7 bases from J, the junction contained 4 bases not matched to a gene. CDR1 is MNHEY and CDR2 is SMNVEV in the germline V gene (reference sequence). The CDR3 loop is CASSFGTGNEAFF. CDR3 nucleotide sequence: TGTGCCAGCAGTTTCGGGACAGGCAATGAAGCTTTCTTT.

The chain recombines TRBV7-3 with TRBJ1-1, with D hard to call. The CDR3 length is 13 residues. The germline V and J ends were trimmed by 0 bases and 8 bases, with 10 bases remaining between them. CDR1 and CDR2 from the germline V gene are SGHTA and FQGTGA. The CDR3 protein is CASSLTAGGEAFF. CDR3 DNA sequence: TGTGCCAGCAGCTTAACGGCAGGCGGGGAAGCTTTCTTT.

The genes are TRBV11-2 and TRBJ1-6; 8 bases match TRBD1. The V segment lost 3 bases and the J segment 11 bases; nucleotides outside the gene matches: 6. Germline CDR1 reads SGHAT; CDR2 reads FQNNGV. The CDR3 has 14 amino acids. The CDR3 nucleotides are TGTGCCAGCAGCTTCGACAGGGGAATGACACCCCTCCACTTT. As protein: CASSFDRGMTPLHF. The variable domain in full, completed from reference TRBV11-2 and TRBJ1-6, reads EAGVAQSPRYKIIEKRQSVAFWCNPISGHATLYWYQQILGQGPKLLIQFQNNGVVDDSQLPKDRFSAERLKGVDSTLKIQPAKLEDSAVYLCASSFDRGMTPLHFGNGTRLTVT.

V and J are TRBV6-5 and TRBJ1-1; 8 bases align to TRBD1. CDR3 size: 14 residues. After removal of 4 bases from V and 5 bases from J, the junction contained 6 bases not matched to a gene. Germline CDR1 MNHEY, CDR2 SVGAGI. CDR3 protein: CASSSTTGGTEAFF. The DNA for the CDR3 is TGTGCCAGCAGTTCTACCACAGGGGGGACTGAAGCTTTCTTT.

This chain links TRBV18 with TRBJ1-5; D remains ambiguous. The CDR3 sequence is 16 residues long. The V gene's germline CDR1 is KGHSH and CDR2 LQKENI. V was pared by 2 bases and J by 2 bases, with 13 bases between. The CDR3 spells CASSPSTTRGNQPQHF. In nucleotides, the CDR3 is TGTGCCAGCTCACCAAGTACAACGAGGGGCAATCAGCCCCAGCATTTT.

This chain connects TRBV2 to TRBJ2-1; 7 bases are a match to TRBD2. The CDR3 consists of 13 residues. CDR1 is SNHLY and CDR2 is FYNNEI in the germline V gene. V gave up 4 bases and J gave up 10 bases; unmatched junction bases: 7. The CDR3 DNA sequence: TGTGCCAGCAGTGCCTTGAATAGCGGGGAGCAGTTCTTC. This encodes CASSALNSGEQFF.

This clone was seen a handful of times. The chain is built from TRBV29-1 and TRBJ2-7; D possibly corresponds to TRBD1 (6 bases). Trimming pared 4 bases from V and 0 bases from J, leaving 16 bases between. In germline, CDR1 is SQVTM, CDR2 ANQGSEA. This CDR3 spans 15 amino acids. The DNA of the CDR3 is TGCAGCGTTGTTGGTGCAGGGGCGAGCTCCTACGAGCAGTACTTC. Translated, it gives CSVVGAGASSYEQYF.